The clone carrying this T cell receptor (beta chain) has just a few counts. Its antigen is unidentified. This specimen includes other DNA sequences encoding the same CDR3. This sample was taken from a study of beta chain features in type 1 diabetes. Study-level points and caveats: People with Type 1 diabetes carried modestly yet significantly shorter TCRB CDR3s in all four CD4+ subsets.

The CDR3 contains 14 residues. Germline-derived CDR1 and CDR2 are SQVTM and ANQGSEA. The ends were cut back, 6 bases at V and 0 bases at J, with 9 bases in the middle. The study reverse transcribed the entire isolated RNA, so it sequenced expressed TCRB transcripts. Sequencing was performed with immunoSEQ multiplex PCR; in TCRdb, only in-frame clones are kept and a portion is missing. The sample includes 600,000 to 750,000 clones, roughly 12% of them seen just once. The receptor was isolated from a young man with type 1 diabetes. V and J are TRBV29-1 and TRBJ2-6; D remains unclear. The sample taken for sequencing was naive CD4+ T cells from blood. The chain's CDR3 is CSVETFSGANVLTF. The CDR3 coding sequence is TGCAGCGTGGAGACCTTCTCTGGGGCCAACGTCCTGACTTTC.